Reported below is one T cell receptor beta chain. Its antigen is unknown. These data come from a study of T cell responses to AZD1222 COVID-19 vaccine. Study-wide results and limits: Repertoires were collected only later (after the peak T cell response had occurred). Dominant CD4 TCR responses targeted spike regions 160-218 and 743-854.

CDR1 and CDR2 (germline): SEHNR, FQNEAQ (reference sequence). V lost 5 bases, J lost 2 bases, and 3 bases stayed unmatched. The CDR3 runs to 14 residues. Here immunoSEQ multiplex PCR was the method, and the copy in TCRdb shows in-frame clones only, minus some. The table includes about 190,000 clones, 85% to 95% detected once. The gene calls are TRBV7-9 and TRBJ1-2; TRBD1 agrees at 9 bases. The sample consisted of peripheral blood, taken on day 0 of AZD1222 vaccination. The clonotype was recovered from an adult in good health. The CDR3 nucleotides are TGTGCCAGCAGCCGGGACAGGGAGAACTATGGCTACACCTTC. Its protein product is CASSRDRENYGYTF.